The table lists the clone carrying this TCR beta chain with a few counts. Its matching antigen is unknown. The data are from a study of tumor-infiltrating lymphocytes in primary liver carcinoma. For the study at large: Patients comprised men and women whose ages fell between 30 and 69 years. Tumor staging was T1-T3 N0M0; sizes spanned about 4 to 11 cm across. Study-wide results and limits: About 8-25% of top clones, no more, were shared by all five regions.

Germline V gene lookup returns CDR1 GTSNPN and CDR2 SVGIG (reference sequence). The CDR3 is 14 amino acids. V was clipped by 2 bases and J by 1 base, with 9 bases between them. A constant-region primer primed TCR beta cDNA synthesis from about 490 ng of total RNA. For TCR beta, libraries were produced by three nested multiplex PCR rounds using slightly modified ARM-PCR. The opening two PCR rounds, around 9 cycles each, paired TRBV1-TRBV30 forward primers with a C-beta reverse primer. TCRdb fed the multiplex PCR reads into MiXCR, producing one record per CDR3 protein. Among about 99,000 distinct CDR3 sequences listed, more than 65% were seen once. Each 20-30 mg portion of unsorted bulk tissue served as the source for co-extraction of RNA and DNA.

The TCR comes from a woman between 55 and 75 years old with primary liver carcinoma and hepatitis B virus infection. The chain joins TRBV30 to TRBJ1-5; no firm D call. Sequencing input: liver tumor tissue from sampling region 5. The subset is: tumor region T5, tumor centre. The CDR3 DNA follows: TGTGCCTGGAGTCGAGGGATAAGCAATCAGCCCCAGCATTTT. As protein: CAWSRGISNQPQHF.